What follows are 25 T cell receptor beta chains derived from one specimen sequenced in a study of blood T cell repertoires in COVID-19. Measured with immunoSEQ multiplex PCR; TCRdb has only the in-frame clones, and not every one. Here the sample spans 300,000 to 500,000 clones, 88% being singletons. The sample comprised PBMCs or T cells enriched from blood (not recorded which). Receptors originate from a woman in her twenties or thirties with acute COVID-19.

The chain joins TRBV10-3 to TRBJ1-2; D possibly corresponds to TRBD1 (6 bases). V was pared by 1 base and J by 5 bases, with 8 bases between. Germline-derived CDR1 and CDR2 are ENHRY and SYGVKD. This CDR3 is built from 13 residues. DNA of the CDR3: TGTGCCATCAGTGAGTTGGACAGATATGGCTACACCTTC. Translated, it gives CAISELDRYGYTF.

For this clone: Other DNA sequences in the sample encode the same CDR3. The gene calls are TRBV29-1 and TRBJ2-1; 11 bases are a match to TRBD1. This CDR3 comprises 12 residues. The V gene's germline CDR1 is SQVTM and CDR2 ANQGSEA. The V segment lost 6 bases and the J segment 7 bases; nucleotides outside the gene matches: 2. CDR3 amino acids: CSVGQGVNEQFF. For the CDR3, the DNA is TGCAGCGTGGGACAGGGGGTTAATGAGCAGTTCTTC.

The rearrangement links TRBV3-1 (or the pseudogene TRBV3-2) to TRBJ1-2, with 7 bases identical to TRBD1. Trimming took 6 bases from V and 4 from J; bases not matched to a gene: 5. CDR1 and CDR2 (germline): LGHDT, YNNKEL (reference sequence). CDR3 length equals 13 residues. CDR3 region: CASRPSGGYGYTF. CDR3 in DNA: TGTGCCAGCAGGCCTTCAGGGGGCTATGGCTACACCTTC.

The chain has TRBV10-3 and TRBJ1-2; 9 bases are a match to TRBD1. CDR1 is ENHRY, CDR2 SYGVKD, per germline. J was trimmed by 8 bases and V by 3 bases; bases with no gene match: 7. There are 14 residues in the CDR3. The CDR3 DNA reads TGTGCCATCAGTGACACCGGGACAGGGTACGGCTACACCTTC. It encodes CAISDTGTGYGYTF.

The chain couples TRBV5-1 to TRBJ2-1, with D maybe TRBD1 (6 bases). Germline assignment: CDR1 SGHRS and CDR2 YFSETQ. The length of the CDR3 is 15 residues. V lost 2 bases and J lost 5, with 14 bases in between. CDR3 nucleotide sequence: TGCGCCAGCAGCTTACGACAGGCCAACAACAATGAGCAGTTCTTC. Amino acids: CASSLRQANNNEQFF.

The CDR3 region has the DNA TGCAGCGTTGGTAGGGGCCTCAATCAGCCCCAGCATTTT. Translating it yields CSVGRGLNQPQHF. The J gene is TRBJ1-5, the V gene TRBV29-1; a weak D match, TRBD1 (5 bases). Germline V CDR1 and CDR2: SQVTM, ANQGSEA. Trimming pared 4 bases from V and 3 bases from J, leaving 10 bases between. The CDR3 runs 13 residues. Drawing the rest from reference TRBV29-1 and TRBJ1-5, the complete variable domain is SAVISQKPSRDICQRGTSLTIQCQVDSQVTMMFWYRQQPGQSLTLIATANQGSEATYESGFVIDKFPISRPNLTFSTLTVSNMSPEDSSIYLCSVGRGLNQPQHFGDGTRLSIL.

The table lists this clone with a few counts. CDR3 loop: CASSTSVLSSGNTIYF. CDR3 DNA sequence: TGTGCCAGCAGCACTAGCGTCCTCAGCTCTGGAAACACCATATATTTT. The V gene is TRBV7-2, the J gene TRBJ1-3; D gene unclear. The CDR3 runs 16 residues. The V gene's germline CDR1 is SGHTA and CDR2 FQGNSA. V lost 5 bases and J lost 0, with 14 bases in between. The full variable domain, with the rest looked up from reference TRBV7-2 and TRBJ1-3, is GAGVSQSPSNKVTEKGKDVELRCDPISGHTALYWYRQSLGQGLEFLIYFQGNSAPDKSGLPSDRFSAERTGGSVSTLTIQRTQQEDSAVYLCASSTSVLSSGNTIYFGEGSWLTVV.

The V gene is TRBV6-5, the J gene TRBJ2-7, with D perhaps matching TRBD2 (6 bases). Germline V gene data show CDR1 as MNHEY and CDR2 as SVGAGI. V was trimmed by 6 bases and J by 1 base, leaving 16 bases between them. This CDR3 has 15 residues. CDR3 in amino acids: CASSRRRVGSYEQYF. The CDR3 DNA reads TGTGCCAGCAGCCGGAGGAGGGTCGGATCCTACGAGCAGTACTTC.

V and J are TRBV9 and TRBJ2-1; possible D gene TRBD2, 5 bases. CDR1 SGDLS and CDR2 YYNGEE come from the germline V gene. This CDR3 spans 14 amino acids. The V and J ends lost 1 base and 9 bases respectively, with 14 bases between them. The CDR3 is CASSVLGLGGEQFF. CDR3 nucleotides: TGTGCCAGCAGCGTACTAGGGCTAGGAGGTGAGCAGTTCTTC.

The gene calls are TRBV3-1 (or the pseudogene TRBV3-2) and TRBJ2-7, with 7 bases that match TRBD1. There are 16 residues in the CDR3. Unmatched junction bases numbered 15, after V lost 4 bases and J lost 6 bases. Germline V gene sequence: CDR1 LGHDT, CDR2 YNNKEL (reference sequence). In DNA form, the CDR3 reads TGTGCCAGCAGCCCCCCCGGGACAGAGATTTCGGTCGAGCAGTACTTC. Translating it yields CASSPPGTEISVEQYF.

The chain couples TRBV24-1 to TRBJ1-2, with 8 bases identical to TRBD1. V gave up 0 bases and J gave up 7 bases; unmatched junction bases: 9. The CDR3 runs 16 residues. Germline V gene lookup returns CDR1 KGHDR and CDR2 SFDVKD. CDR3 bases: TGTGCCACCAGTGATTTGTTCGACAGGGGCGGCTCTGGCTACACCTTC. Translation: CATSDLFDRGGSGYTF.

As to this clone: The same CDR3 also results from other DNA sequences found in this sample. The chain is built from TRBV5-1 and TRBJ2-1; 7 nucleotides align to TRBD1. V trimming: 1 base; J trimming: 3 bases; junction bases outside the gene matches: 4. The germline V gene has CDR1 SGHRS and CDR2 YFSETQ. The CDR3 contains 15 residues. The CDR3 is CASSLLAGGYNEQFF. DNA for the CDR3: TGCGCCAGCAGCTTGTTGGCAGGGGGCTACAATGAGCAGTTCTTC.

The rearrangement uses TRBV6-1 and TRBJ1-2, with TRBD1 identical over 9 bases. Germline lookup yields CDR1 MNHNS and CDR2 SASEGT. This CDR3 contains 15 residues. V was pared by 2 bases and J by 6 bases, with 7 bases of the junction left unmatched. Here the CDR3 DNA reads TGTGCCAGCAGTGAACCCGGGACAGGGACGGATGGCTACACCTTC. Encoded protein: CASSEPGTGTDGYTF.

J is TRBJ1-5 and V is TRBV18; D is unclear. V lost 2 bases and J 10 bases, leaving 15 bases between the germline ends. The CDR3 spans 14 residues. The V gene's germline CDR1 is KGHSH and CDR2 LQKENI. The CDR3 nucleotides are TGTGCCAGCTCACCAGGGCCCGGGGATCTTCCCCAGCATTTT. Amino acids: CASSPGPGDLPQHF.

The V and J genes are TRBV10-2 and TRBJ1-6; no firm D call. With 0 bases removed from V and 5 bases from J, the gap between germline ends came to 14 bases. The V gene's germline CDR1 is WSHSY and CDR2 SAAADI. This CDR3 spans 17 amino acids. CDR3 bases: TGCGCCAGCAGTGAGTCGGTTCAGGTTTGGGATAATTCACCCCTCCACTTT. It codes for CASSESVQVWDNSPLHF.

The V gene is TRBV2, the J gene TRBJ2-5; D is uncertain. V lost 7 bases to trimming and J lost 4 bases, with 13 bases between them. The germline CDR1 and CDR2 sequences are SNHLY and FYNNEI. The CDR3 covers 13 residues. The CDR3, as DNA: TGTGCCAGCATGAGGAACCCTCGAGAGACCCAGTACTTC. Protein product: CASMRNPRETQYF.

The count of this clone is one. The chain couples TRBV5-6 to TRBJ2-3; a possible D gene is TRBD2 (5 bases). The CDR3 has 16 residues. Trimming removed 3 bases at V and 6 bases at J, with 20 bases between. Per germline, CDR1 SGHDT and CDR2 YYEEEE. This chain's CDR3 is CASSSGLGFTTDTQYF. The CDR3 DNA reads as TGTGCCAGCAGCTCCGGACTGGGATTTACGACGGATACGCAGTATTTT.

The chain joins TRBV27 to TRBJ2-3, with TRBD2 as a possible D gene (5 bases). Between the trimmed V and J ends, which lost 4 bases and 1 base, there was a span of 12 bases. Germline V gives CDR1 MNHEY, CDR2 SMNVEV (reference sequence). The CDR3 extends over 15 amino acids. The CDR3 DNA follows: TGTGCCAGCAGTTCGTGGACTCGAGGCACAGATACGCAGTATTTT. This gives the protein CASSSWTRGTDTQYF.

The rearrangement links TRBV2 to TRBJ1-1; TRBD1 aligns across 7 bases. The CDR3 has 14 amino acids. The germline gives CDR1 SNHLY, CDR2 FYNNEI. V trimming: 6 bases; J trimming: 3 bases; junction bases outside the gene matches: 7. In nucleotides, the CDR3 is TGTGCCAGCAGGGGGACAGTTCGGTACACTGAAGCTTTCTTT. It specifies CASRGTVRYTEAFF.

This clone was observed a few times. The V gene is TRBV27, the J gene TRBJ2-2; D possibly corresponds to TRBD2 (5 bases). V lost 5 bases to trimming and J lost 1 base, with 11 bases between them. Germline V CDR1 and CDR2: MNHEY, SMNVEV (reference sequence). This CDR3 has 15 amino acids. CDR3 amino acids: CASSSGSLNTGELFF. The CDR3 coding sequence is TGTGCCAGCAGTAGCGGATCCCTGAACACCGGGGAGCTGTTTTTT.

The chain carries TRBV4-3 and TRBJ2-3, with TRBD1 as a possible D gene (7 bases). The CDR3 sequence is 15 residues long. Germline values: CDR1 LGHNA, CDR2 YSLEER. The CDR3 region is CPPRRQGGPTDTQYF. DNA for the CDR3: TGCCCCCCCCGCCGACAGGGAGGTCCCACAGATACGCAGTATTTT.

The chain couples TRBV24-1 to TRBJ2-5; possible D gene TRBD1, 6 bases. The CDR3 has 15 amino acids. V was shortened by 2 bases and J by 3 bases, with 12 bases between the two germline ends. From germline, CDR1 is KGHDR and CDR2 SFDVKD. The CDR3: CATSDWGPREETQYF. The CDR3 region has the DNA TGTGCCACCAGTGATTGGGGGCCTCGGGAAGAGACCCAGTACTTC.

This chain links TRBV6-2 or TRBV6-3 with TRBJ2-1, with 13 bases matching TRBD2. Germline CDR1 and CDR2: MNHEY and SVGEGT. After removal of 3 bases from V and 4 bases from J, the junction contained 12 bases not matched to a gene. This CDR3 contains 19 residues. The CDR3: CASSYTSGGAFPQYNEQFF. The CDR3, as DNA: TGTGCCAGCAGTTATACTAGCGGGGGGGCTTTCCCCCAGTACAATGAGCAGTTCTTC.

V is TRBV5-1 and J is TRBJ2-1; D may be TRBD2 (5 bases). There are 13 residues in the CDR3. Trimming took off 2 bases at V and 5 bases at J, with 8 bases between the two ends. Germline V gene lookup returns CDR1 SGHRS and CDR2 YFSETQ. The CDR3 DNA reads as TGCGCCAGCAGCTTACTAGAAAACAATGAGCAGTTCTTC. As protein: CASSLLENNEQFF.

The J gene is TRBJ2-7, the V gene TRBV2; D perhaps matches TRBD1 (6 bases). The CDR3 length is 13 residues. Germline V CDR1 and CDR2: SNHLY, FYNNEI. Trimming pared 7 bases from V and 0 bases from J, leaving 10 bases between. The CDR3 here is CASTRTASYEQYF. CDR3 coding DNA: TGTGCCAGCACCAGGACAGCCTCCTACGAGCAGTACTTC.